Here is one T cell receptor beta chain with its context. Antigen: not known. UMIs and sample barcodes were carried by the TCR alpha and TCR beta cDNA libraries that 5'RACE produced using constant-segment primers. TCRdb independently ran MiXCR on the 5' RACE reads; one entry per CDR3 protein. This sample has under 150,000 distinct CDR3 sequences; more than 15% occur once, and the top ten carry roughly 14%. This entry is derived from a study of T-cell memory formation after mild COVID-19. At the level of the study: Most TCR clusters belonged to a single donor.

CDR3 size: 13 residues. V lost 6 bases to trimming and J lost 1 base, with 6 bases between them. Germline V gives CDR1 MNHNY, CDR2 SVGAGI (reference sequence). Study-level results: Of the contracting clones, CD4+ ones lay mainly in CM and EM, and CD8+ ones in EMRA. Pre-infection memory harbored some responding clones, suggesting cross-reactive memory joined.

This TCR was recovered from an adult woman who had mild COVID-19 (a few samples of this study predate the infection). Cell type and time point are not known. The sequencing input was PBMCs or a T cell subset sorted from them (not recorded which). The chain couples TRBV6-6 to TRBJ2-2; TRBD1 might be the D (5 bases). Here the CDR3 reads CASSQGNTGELFF. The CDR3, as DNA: TGTGCCAGCAGCCAGGGGAACACCGGGGAGCTGTTTTTT.